The clone carrying this T cell receptor (beta chain) was detected ten times or more. The target antigen is unknown. With 5 bases removed from V and 2 bases from J, the gap between germline ends came to 18 bases. The V gene's germline CDR1 is SGHTA and CDR2 FQGNSA. This CDR3 contains 16 residues. This entry is derived from a study of early T cells in non-severe SARS-CoV-2 infection. Turning to the study itself: Sequenced material consisted of bulk RNA (from unsorted whole blood), and chains were unpaired. Study-level points and caveats: The study's VDJdb matching favored anti-spike CD8 responses and missed private and CD4 specificities.

As part of library construction, unique molecular identifiers were attached to individual cDNA molecules. MiXCR, applied by TCRdb to the 5' RACE reads, yields one record per CDR3 protein. The data show about 33,000 distinct CDR3 sequences, about 3.9% seen once. The sequence came from an adult who was a healthcare worker with PCR-confirmed SARS-CoV-2 infection or an uninfected control (not recorded which). This chain connects TRBV7-2 to TRBJ1-1; TRBD1 might be the D (6 bases). The sequenced material came from whole blood. The CDR3 protein is CASSIGQTIRNTEAFF. The CDR3 DNA is TGTGCCAGCAGCATTGGACAGACGATACGAAACACTGAAGCTTTCTTT.